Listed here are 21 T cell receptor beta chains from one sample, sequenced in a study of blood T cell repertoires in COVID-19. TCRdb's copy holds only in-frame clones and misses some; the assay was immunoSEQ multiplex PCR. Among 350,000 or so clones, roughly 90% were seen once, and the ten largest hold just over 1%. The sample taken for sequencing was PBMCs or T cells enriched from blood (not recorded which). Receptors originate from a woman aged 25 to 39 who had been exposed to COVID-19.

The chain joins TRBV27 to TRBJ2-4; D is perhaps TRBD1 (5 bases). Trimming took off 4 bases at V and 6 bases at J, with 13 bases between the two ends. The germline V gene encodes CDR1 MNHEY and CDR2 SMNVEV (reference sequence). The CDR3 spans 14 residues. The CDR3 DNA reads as TGTGCCAGCAGTTCGACAGCTTGGAGAAACATTCAGTACTTC. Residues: CASSSTAWRNIQYF.

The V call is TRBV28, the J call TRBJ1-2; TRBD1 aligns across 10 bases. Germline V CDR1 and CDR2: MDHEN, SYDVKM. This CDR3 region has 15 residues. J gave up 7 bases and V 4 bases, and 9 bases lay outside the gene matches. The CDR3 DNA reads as TGTGCCAGCAGTTCTCCGGGACAGGGGTCGGTTGGCTACACCTTC. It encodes CASSSPGQGSVGYTF.

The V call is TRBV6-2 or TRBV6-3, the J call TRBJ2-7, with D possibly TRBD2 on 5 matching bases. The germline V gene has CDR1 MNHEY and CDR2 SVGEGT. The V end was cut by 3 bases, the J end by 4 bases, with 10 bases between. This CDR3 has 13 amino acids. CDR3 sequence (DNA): TGTGCCAGCAGTTATCCGCTAGCATACGAGCAGTACTTC. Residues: CASSYPLAYEQYF.

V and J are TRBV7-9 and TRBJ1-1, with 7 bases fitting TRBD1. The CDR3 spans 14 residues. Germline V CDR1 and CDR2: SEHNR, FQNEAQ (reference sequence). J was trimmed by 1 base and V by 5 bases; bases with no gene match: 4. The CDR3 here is CASSARQGNTEAFF. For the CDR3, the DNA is TGTGCCAGCAGCGCGAGACAGGGGAACACTGAAGCTTTCTTT. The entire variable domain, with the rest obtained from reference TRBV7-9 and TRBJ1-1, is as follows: DTGVSQNPRHKITKRGQNVTFRCDPISEHNRLYWYRQTLGQGPEFLTYFQNEAQLEKSRLLSDRFSAERPKGSFSTLEIQRTEQGDSAMYLCASSARQGNTEAFFGQGTRLTVV.

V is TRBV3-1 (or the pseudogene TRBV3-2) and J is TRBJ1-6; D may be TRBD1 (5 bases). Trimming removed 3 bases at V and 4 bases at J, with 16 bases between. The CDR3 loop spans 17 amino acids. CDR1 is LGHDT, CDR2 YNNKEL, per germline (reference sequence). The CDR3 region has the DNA TGTGCCAGCAGCCAGATGGGGGGGATAGGGTATAATTCACCCCTCCACTTT. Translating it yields CASSQMGGIGYNSPLHF.

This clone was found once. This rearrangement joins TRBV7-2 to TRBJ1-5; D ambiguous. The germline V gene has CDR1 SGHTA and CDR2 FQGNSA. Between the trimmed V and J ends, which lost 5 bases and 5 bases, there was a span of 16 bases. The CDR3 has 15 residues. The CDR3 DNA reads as TGTGCCAGCAGCCGTTGGACGGGAATTCATCAGCCCCAGCATTTT. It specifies CASSRWTGIHQPQHF.

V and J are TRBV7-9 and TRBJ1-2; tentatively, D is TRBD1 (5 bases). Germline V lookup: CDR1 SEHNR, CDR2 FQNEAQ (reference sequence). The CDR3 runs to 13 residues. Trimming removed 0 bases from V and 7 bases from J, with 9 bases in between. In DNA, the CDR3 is TGTGCCAGCAGCTTAGCTGGAGGGGCTGGCTACACCTTC. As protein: CASSLAGGAGYTF.

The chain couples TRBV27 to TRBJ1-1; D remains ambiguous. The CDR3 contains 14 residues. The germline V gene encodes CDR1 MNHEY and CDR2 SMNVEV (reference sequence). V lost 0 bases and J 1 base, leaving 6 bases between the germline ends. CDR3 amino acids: CASSLSPGNTEAFF. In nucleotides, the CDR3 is TGTGCCAGCAGTTTATCCCCAGGGAACACTGAAGCTTTCTTT.

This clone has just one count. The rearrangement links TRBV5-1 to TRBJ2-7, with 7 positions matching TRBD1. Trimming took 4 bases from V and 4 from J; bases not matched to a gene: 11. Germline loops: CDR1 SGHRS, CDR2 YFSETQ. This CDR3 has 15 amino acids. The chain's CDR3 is CASSKRQGLRYEQYF. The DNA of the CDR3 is TGCGCCAGCAGCAAAAGACAGGGTTTGAGGTACGAGCAGTACTTC.

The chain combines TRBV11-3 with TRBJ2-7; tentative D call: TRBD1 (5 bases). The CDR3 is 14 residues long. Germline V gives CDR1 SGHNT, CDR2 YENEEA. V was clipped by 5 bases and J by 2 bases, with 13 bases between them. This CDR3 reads CASSRRTTTYEQYF. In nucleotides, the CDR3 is TGTGCCAGCAGCAGAAGGACAACTACCTACGAGCAGTACTTC.

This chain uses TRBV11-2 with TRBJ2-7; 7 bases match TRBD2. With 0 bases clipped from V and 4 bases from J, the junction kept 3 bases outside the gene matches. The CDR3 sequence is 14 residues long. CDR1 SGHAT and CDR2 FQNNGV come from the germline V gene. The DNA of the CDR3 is TGTGCCAGCAGCTTAGATAGCGGGCCTTACGAGCAGTACTTC. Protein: CASSLDSGPYEQYF. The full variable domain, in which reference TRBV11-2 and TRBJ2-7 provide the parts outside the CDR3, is EAGVAQSPRYKIIEKRQSVAFWCNPISGHATLYWYQQILGQGPKLLIQFQNNGVVDDSQLPKDRFSAERLKGVDSTLKIQPAKLEDSAVYLCASSLDSGPYEQYFGPGTRLTVT.

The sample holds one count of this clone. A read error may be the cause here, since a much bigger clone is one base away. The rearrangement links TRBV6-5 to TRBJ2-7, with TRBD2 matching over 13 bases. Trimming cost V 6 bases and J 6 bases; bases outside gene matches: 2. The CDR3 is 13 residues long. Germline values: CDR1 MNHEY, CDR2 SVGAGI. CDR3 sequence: CASRLAGGTEQYF. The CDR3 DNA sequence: TGTGCCAGCAGACTAGCGGGAGGGACCGAGCAGTACTTC.

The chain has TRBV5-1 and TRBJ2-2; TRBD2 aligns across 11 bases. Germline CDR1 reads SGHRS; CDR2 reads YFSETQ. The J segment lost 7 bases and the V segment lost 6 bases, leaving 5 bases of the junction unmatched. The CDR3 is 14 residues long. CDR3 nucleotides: TGCGCCAGCACCCTAGCGGGAGGTGGCGGGGAGCTGTTTTTT. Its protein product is CASTLAGGGGELFF.

The DNA of the CDR3 is TGTGCCAGCAGTCCGGACAGGGGGCGCGCTCAGCCCCAGCATTTT. This gives the protein CASSPDRGRAQPQHF. The chain employs TRBV27 and TRBJ1-5; 11 nucleotides agree with TRBD1. This CDR3 comprises 15 residues. J lost 6 bases, V lost 5 bases, and 6 bases had no gene match. Germline-derived CDR1 and CDR2 are MNHEY and SMNVEV (reference sequence).

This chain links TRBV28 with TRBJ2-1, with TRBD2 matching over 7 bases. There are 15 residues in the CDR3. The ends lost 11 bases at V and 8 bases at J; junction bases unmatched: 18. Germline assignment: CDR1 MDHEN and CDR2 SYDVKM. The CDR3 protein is CAVTGGLMRWDEQFF. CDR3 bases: TGTGCCGTCACGGGGGGACTCATGCGATGGGATGAGCAGTTCTTC.

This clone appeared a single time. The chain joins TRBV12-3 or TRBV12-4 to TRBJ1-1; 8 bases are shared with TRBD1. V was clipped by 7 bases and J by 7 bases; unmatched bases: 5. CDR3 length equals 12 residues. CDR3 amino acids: CASTPGQGEAFF. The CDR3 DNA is TGTGCCAGCACCCCCGGACAGGGTGAAGCTTTCTTT.

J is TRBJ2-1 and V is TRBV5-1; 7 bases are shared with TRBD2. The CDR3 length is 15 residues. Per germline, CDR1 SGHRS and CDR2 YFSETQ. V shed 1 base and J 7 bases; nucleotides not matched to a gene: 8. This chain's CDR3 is CASSLPGGGTNEQFF. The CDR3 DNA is TGCGCCAGCAGCTTGCCGGGAGGCGGTACAAATGAGCAGTTCTTC.

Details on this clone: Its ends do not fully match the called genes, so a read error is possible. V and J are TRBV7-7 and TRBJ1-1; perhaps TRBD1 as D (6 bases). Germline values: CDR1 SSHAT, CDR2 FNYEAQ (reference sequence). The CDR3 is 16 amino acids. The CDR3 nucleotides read TGTGCTAGCAGCCCCATTGGGGAACAGGGGAACACTGAAGCTTTCTTT. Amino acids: CASSPIGEQGNTEAFF.

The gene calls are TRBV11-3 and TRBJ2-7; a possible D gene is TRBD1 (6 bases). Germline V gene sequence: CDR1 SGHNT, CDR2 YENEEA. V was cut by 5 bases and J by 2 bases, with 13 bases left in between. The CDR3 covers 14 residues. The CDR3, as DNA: TGTGCCAGCAGCGCGACAGGATCAGCCTACGAGCAGTACTTC. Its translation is CASSATGSAYEQYF.

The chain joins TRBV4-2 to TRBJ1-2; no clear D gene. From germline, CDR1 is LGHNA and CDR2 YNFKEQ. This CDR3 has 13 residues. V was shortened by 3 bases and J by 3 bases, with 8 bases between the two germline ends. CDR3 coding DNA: TGTGCCAGCAGCCACAGACACTACTATGGCTACACCTTC. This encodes CASSHRHYYGYTF.

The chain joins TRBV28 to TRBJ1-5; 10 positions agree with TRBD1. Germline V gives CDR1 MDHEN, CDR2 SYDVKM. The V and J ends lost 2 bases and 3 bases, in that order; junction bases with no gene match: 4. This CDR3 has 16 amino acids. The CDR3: CASSLVGTGDNQPQHF. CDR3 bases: TGTGCCAGCAGTTTAGTGGGGACAGGGGACAATCAGCCCCAGCATTTT.